The entry that follows covers one T cell receptor (beta chain) sequence. Its target is not known. Reverse transcribed after extraction, RNA yielded cDNA as the sequencing template. TCRdb's copy holds only in-frame clones and misses some; the assay was immunoSEQ multiplex PCR. The table records over 150,000 clones, approximately 60% of them present only once. This CDR3 contains 15 residues. The V and J ends lost 2 bases and 7 bases, in that order; junction bases with no gene match: 6. Germline V CDR1 and CDR2: SGHRS, YFSETQ. This sample was taken from a study of CD8+ T cells in alopecia areata. Study conclusions and caveats: More clonal than normal scalp was lesional scalp, particularly alopecia totalis/universalis. While tofacitinib was given, many expanded lesional clones persisted in scalp and blood. Scalp sequencing also captures normal skin's resident alphabeta T cells.

Specified treatment: oral pan-JAK inhibitor, 5-10 mg twice daily. The sorting of PBMCs gave CD4+ and CD8+ T cells. V usage is TRBV5-1 and J usage is TRBJ1-4, with TRBD1 matching 9 bases. The origin of this receptor is a human donor with alopecia areata. The sample in question was CD4+ T cells sorted from blood, obtained at week 24, from a patient treated with tofacitinib. The CDR3 spells CASSFGQGKGEKLFF. DNA of the CDR3: TGCGCCAGCAGCTTTGGACAGGGGAAGGGTGAAAAACTGTTTTTT.